This TCR beta chain was observed in a study of neurological immune-mediated disorders. For the study at large: The 35 or so multiple sclerosis patients comprised around 31 that were relapsing-remitting and 3 that were secondary progressive. Study-wide results and limits: Phylogenetic grouping put 18 of 34 multiple sclerosis patients' repertoires into one related-CDR3 cluster, a possible signature.

The unsorted libraries had their origin in 2 million PBMCs stored at -80 C. Template-switch 5'RACE cDNA synthesis added a 10-nucleotide unique molecular identifier. TCRdb ran MiXCR on the 5' RACE reads and lists one entry per CDR3 protein. The data hold just over 95,000 distinct CDR3 sequences, with around 3.3% observed a single time. This clonotype occurred many times. The antigen is undetermined. Sequenced: PBMCs. This TCR was recovered from a woman aged 18-29 years with multiple sclerosis.

The CDR3 sequence: CSARPGTSRSSAQPQHF. The CDR3 coding sequence is TGCAGTGCTAGACCCGGGACATCCCGTAGTTCGGCACAGCCCCAGCATTTT. The rearrangement links TRBV20-1 to TRBJ1-5; the D gene is possibly TRBD1 (6 bases). Germline-derived CDR1 and CDR2 are DFQATT and SNEGSKA (reference sequence). V lost 2 bases and J 7 bases, leaving 24 bases between the germline ends. The CDR3 is 17 residues long.